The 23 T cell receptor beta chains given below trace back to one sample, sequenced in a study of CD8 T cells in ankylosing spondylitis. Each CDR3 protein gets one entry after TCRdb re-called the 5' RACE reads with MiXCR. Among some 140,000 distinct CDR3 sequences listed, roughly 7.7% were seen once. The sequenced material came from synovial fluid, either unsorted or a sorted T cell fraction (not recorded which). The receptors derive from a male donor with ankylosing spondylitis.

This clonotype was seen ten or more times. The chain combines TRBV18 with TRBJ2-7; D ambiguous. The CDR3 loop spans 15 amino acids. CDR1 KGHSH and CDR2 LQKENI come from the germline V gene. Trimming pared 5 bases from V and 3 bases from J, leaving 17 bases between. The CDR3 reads CASSETGPPDYEQYF. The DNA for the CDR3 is TGTGCCAGCTCAGAAACCGGCCCGCCGGACTACGAGCAGTACTTC. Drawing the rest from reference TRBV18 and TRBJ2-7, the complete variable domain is NAGVMQNPRHLVRRRGQEARLRCSPMKGHSHVYWYRQLPEEGLKFMVYLQKENIIDESGMPKERFSAEFPKEGPSILRIQQVVRGDSAAYFCASSETGPPDYEQYFGPGTRLTVT.

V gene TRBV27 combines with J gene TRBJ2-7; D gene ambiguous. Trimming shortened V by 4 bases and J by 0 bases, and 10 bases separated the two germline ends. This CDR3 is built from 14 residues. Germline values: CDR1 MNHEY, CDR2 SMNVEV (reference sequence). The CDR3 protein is CASSYYYSSYEQYF. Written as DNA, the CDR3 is TGTGCCAGCAGTTATTATTATTCCTCCTACGAGCAGTACTTC.

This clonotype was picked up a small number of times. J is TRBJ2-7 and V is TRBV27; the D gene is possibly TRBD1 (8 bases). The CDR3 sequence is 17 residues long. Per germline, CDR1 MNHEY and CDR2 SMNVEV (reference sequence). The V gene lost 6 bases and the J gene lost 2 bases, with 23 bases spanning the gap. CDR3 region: CASSRGGDRRYPYEQYF. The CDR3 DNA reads TGTGCCAGCAGCCGTGGGGGGGACAGGCGATATCCCTACGAGCAGTACTTC.

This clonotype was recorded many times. CDR3 in DNA: TGTGCCATCAGTGAACAGGGAGGAGGGAGTACAGATACGCAGTATTTT. Amino acid sequence: CAISEQGGGSTDTQYF. The chain is built from TRBV10-3 and TRBJ2-3, with D perhaps given as TRBD1 or TRBD2 (6 bases each). The CDR3 extends over 16 amino acids. Germline-derived CDR1 and CDR2 are ENHRY and SYGVKD. V was clipped by 3 bases and J by 3 bases, with 16 bases between them.

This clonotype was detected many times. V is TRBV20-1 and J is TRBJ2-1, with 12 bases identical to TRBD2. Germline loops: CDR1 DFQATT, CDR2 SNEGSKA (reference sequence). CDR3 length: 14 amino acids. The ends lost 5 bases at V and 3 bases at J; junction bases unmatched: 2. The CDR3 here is CSAPTSGGYNEQFF. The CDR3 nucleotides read TGCAGTGCTCCGACTAGCGGGGGCTACAATGAGCAGTTCTTC.

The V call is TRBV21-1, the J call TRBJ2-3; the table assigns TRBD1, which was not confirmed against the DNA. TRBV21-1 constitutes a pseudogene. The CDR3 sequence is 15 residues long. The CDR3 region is CASSARTGSTDTQYF. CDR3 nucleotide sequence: TGTGCCAGCAGCGCAAGGACAGGGAGCACAGATACGCAGTATTTT.

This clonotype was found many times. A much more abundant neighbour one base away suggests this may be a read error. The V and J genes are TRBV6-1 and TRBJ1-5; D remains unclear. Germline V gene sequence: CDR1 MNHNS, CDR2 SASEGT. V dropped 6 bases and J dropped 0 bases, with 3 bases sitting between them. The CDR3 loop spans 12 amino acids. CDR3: CASRVSNQPQHF. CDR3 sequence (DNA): TGTGCCAGCAGGGTTAGCAATCAGCCCCAGCATTTT.

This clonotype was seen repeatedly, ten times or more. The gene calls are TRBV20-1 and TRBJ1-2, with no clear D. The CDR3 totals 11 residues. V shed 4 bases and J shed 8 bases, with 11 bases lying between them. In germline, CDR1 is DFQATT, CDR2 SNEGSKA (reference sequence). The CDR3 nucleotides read TGCAGTGCTACCCGGTCGTGGGGCTACACCTTC. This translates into CSATRSWGYTF.

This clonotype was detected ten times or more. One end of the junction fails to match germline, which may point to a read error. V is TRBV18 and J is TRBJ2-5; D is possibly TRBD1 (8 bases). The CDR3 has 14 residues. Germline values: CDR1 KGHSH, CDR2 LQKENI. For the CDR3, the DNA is TGTGCCAGCTCCCCACAGGGGGAGGGAGAGACCCAGTACTTC. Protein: CASSPQGEGETQYF.

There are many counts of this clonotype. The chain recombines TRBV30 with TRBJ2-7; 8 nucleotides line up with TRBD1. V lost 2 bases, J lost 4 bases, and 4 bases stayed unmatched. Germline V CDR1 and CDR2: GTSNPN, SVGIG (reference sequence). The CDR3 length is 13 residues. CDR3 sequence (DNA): TGTGCCTGGAGTTTACAGGGGGGATACGAGCAGTACTTC. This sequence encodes CAWSLQGGYEQYF.

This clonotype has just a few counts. This CDR3 reads CASSSDRQGAGELFF. As DNA, the CDR3 is TGTGCCAGCAGCTCGGACAGGCAGGGGGCCGGGGAGCTGTTTTTT. The chain employs TRBV11-2 and TRBJ2-2; 7 bases match TRBD1. CDR1 SGHAT and CDR2 FQNNGV come from the germline V gene. The CDR3 totals 15 residues. With V trimmed by 4 bases and J by 6 bases, 8 bases remained unmatched.

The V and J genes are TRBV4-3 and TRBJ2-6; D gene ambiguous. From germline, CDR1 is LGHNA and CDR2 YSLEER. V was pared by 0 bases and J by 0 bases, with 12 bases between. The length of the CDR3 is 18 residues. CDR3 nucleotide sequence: TGCGCCAGCAGCCAAGATCCCCAACACCTCTCTGGGGCCAACGTCCTGACTTTC. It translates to CASSQDPQHLSGANVLTF.

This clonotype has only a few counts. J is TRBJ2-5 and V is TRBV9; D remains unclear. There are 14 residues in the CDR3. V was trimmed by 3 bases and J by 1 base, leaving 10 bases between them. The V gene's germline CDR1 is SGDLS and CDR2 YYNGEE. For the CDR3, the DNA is TGTGCCAGCAGCGCCTCAGGATCCCAAGAGACCCAGTACTTC. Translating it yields CASSASGSQETQYF.

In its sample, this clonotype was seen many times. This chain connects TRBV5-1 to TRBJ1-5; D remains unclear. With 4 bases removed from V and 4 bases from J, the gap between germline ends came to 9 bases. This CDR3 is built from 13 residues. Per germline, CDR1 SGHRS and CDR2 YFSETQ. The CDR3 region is CASSTGSNQPQHF. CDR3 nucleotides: TGCGCCAGCAGCACGGGTTCAAATCAGCCCCAGCATTTT.

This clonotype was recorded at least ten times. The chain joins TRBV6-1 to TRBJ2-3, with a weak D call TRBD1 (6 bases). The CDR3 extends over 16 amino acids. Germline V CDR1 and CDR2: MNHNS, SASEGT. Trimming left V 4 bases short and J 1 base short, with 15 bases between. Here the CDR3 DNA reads TGTGCCAGCAGTGGCTACAGGGAAAGGGGCACAGATACGCAGTATTTT. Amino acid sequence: CASSGYRERGTDTQYF.

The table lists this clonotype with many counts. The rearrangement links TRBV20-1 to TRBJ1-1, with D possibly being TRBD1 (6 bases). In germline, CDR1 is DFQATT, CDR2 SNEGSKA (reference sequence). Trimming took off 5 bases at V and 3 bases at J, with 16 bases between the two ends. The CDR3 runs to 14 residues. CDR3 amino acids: CSAGAGAWDTEAFF. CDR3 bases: TGCAGTGCTGGGGCGGGGGCTTGGGACACTGAAGCTTTCTTT.

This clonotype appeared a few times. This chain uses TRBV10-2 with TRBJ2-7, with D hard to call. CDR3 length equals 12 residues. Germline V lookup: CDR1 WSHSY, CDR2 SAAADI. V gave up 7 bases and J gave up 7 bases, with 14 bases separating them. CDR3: CASMDPAREQYF. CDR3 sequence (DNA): TGCGCCAGCATGGACCCAGCTCGGGAGCAGTACTTC.

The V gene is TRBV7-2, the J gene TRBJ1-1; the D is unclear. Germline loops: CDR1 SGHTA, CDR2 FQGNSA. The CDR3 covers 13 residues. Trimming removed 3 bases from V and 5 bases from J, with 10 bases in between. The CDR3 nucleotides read TGTGCCAGCAGCTTGTGGCAGGCGACTGAAGCTTTCTTT. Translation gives CASSLWQATEAFF.

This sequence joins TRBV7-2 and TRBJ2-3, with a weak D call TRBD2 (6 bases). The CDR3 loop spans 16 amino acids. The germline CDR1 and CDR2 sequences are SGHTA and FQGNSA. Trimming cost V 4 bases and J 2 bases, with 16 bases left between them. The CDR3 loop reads CASSSNRGYYTDTQYF. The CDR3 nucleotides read TGTGCCAGCAGCTCCAACCGGGGGTACTACACAGATACGCAGTATTTT. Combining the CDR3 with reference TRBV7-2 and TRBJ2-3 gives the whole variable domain GAGVSQSPSNKVTEKGKDVELRCDPISGHTALYWYRQSLGQGLEFLIYFQGNSAPDKSGLPSDRFSAERTGGSVSTLTIQRTQQEDSAVYLCASSSNRGYYTDTQYFGPGTRLTVL.

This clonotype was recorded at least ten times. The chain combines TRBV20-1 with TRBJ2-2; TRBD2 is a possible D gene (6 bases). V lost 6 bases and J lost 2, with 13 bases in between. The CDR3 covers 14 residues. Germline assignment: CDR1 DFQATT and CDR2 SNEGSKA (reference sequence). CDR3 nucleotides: TGCAGTGCGGAGGTCGGGGGAAACACCGGGGAGCTGTTTTTT. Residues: CSAEVGGNTGELFF.

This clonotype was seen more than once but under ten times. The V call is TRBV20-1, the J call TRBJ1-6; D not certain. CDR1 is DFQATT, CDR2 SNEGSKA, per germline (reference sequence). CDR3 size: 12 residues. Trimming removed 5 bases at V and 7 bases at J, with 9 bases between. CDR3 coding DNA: TGCAGTGCTGTCCTCGGGAATTCACCCCTCCACTTT. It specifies CSAVLGNSPLHF.

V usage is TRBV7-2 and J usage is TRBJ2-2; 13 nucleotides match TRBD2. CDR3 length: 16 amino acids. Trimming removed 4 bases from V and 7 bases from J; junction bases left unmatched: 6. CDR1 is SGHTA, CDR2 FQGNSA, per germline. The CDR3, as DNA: TGTGCCAGCAGCTCGGGACTAGCGGGAACATTCGGGGAGCTGTTTTTT. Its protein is CASSSGLAGTFGELFF.

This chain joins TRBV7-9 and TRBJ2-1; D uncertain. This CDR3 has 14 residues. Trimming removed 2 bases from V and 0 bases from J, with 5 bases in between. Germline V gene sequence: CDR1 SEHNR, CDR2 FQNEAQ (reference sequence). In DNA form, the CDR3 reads TGTGCCAGCAGCTTACCGCCCTCCTACAATGAGCAGTTCTTC. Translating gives CASSLPPSYNEQFF.